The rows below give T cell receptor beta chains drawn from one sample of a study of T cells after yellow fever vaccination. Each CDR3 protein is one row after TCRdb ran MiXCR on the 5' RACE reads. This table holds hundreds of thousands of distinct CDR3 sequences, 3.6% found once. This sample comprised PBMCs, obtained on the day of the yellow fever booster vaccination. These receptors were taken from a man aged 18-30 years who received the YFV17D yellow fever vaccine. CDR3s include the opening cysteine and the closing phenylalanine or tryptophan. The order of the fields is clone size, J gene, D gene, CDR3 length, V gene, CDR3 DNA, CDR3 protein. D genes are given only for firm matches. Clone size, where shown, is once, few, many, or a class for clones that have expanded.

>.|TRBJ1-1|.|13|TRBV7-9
TGTGCCAGCAGCTTAAATTTAGGAACTGAAGCTTTCTTT
CASSLNLGTEAFF
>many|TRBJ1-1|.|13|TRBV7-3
TGTGCCAGCAGCCCCCAGATGAACACTGAAGCTTTCTTT
CASSPQMNTEAFF
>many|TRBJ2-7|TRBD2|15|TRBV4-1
TGCGCCAGCAGCCACCTAGGGAGGGGCCGGTACGAGCAGTACTTC
CASSHLGRGRYEQYF
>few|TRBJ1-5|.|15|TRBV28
TGTGCCAGCAGTTTAAGGGGGGTAGGCAATCAGCCCCAGCATTTT
CASSLRGVGNQPQHF
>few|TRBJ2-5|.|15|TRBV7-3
TGTGCCAGCAGCTCTGGCCTGGGGGACCAAGAGACCCAGTACTTC
CASSSGLGDQETQYF
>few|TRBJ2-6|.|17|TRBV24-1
TGTGCCACCAGTGATTCCGGAGTAGCGATGGGGGCCAACGTCCTGACTTTC
CATSDSGVAMGANVLTF
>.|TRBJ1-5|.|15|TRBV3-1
TGTGCCAGCAGCTCTGGATGGGGGGCAGGTCAGCCCCAGCATTTT
CASSSGWGAGQPQHF
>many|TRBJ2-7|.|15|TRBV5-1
TGCGCCAGCAGCCTAACGACAGGAGTATCCTACGAGCAGTACTTC
CASSLTTGVSYEQYF
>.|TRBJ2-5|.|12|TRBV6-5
TGTGCCTCCGGGGGGCGGCAAGAGACCCAGTACTTC
CASGGRQETQYF
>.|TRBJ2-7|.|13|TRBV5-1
TGCGCCAGCAGCTTGAACGGCCCTTACGAGCAGTACTTC
CASSLNGPYEQYF
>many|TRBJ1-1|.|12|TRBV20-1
TGCAGTGCTAGAGTCTCCGGACCTGAAGCTTTCTTT
CSARVSGPEAFF
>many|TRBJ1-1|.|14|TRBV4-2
TGTGCCAGCAGCCTTCAGAGGACGGAGACTGAAGCTTTCTTT
CASSLQRTETEAFF
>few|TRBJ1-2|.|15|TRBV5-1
TGCGCCAGCAGCTTGGCCGACCGGGATCGGGATCGCTACACCTTC
CASSLADRDRDRYTF
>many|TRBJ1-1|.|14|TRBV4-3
TGCGCCAGCAGCCAAGCCGGCCTGATATCCGAAGCTTTCTTT
CASSQAGLISEAFF
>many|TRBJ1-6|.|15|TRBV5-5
TGTGCCAGCAGCTTCAGTTCCGGGGTTATGTCACCCCTCCACTTT
CASSFSSGVMSPLHF
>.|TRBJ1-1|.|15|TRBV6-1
TGTGCCAGCAGTGAAAATTACTTACAGGGCCGGAGGGCTTTCTTT
CASSENYLQGRRAFF
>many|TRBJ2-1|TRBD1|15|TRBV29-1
TGCAGCGTTGAGCTTTGGGGACAGACAACCTACGAGCAGTTCTTC
CSVELWGQTTYEQFF
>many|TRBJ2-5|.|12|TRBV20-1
TGCAGTGCTAGAGATAGTAAAGAGACCCAGTACTTC
CSARDSKETQYF
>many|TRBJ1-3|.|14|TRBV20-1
TGCAGTGCCCCCGAACGGACTTCGGGAAACACCATATATTTT
CSAPERTSGNTIYF
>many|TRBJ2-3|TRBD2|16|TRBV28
TGTGCCAGCAGTTTTTTGCGGGGGGCCCGCACAGATACGCAGTATTTT
CASSFLRGARTDTQYF
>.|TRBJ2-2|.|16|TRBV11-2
TGTGCCAGCAGCCTAAATCCGGGCAGGAGCACCGGGGAGCTGTTTTTT
CASSLNPGRSTGELFF
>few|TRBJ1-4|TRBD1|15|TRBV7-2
TGTGCCAGCAGCACGTACAGGGGGTTGGATGAAAAACTGTTTTTT
CASSTYRGLDEKLFF